This T cell receptor (beta chain) is from a study of T cell responses to AZD1222 COVID-19 vaccine. CDR3 length: 15 residues. The germline V gene encodes CDR1 SEHNR and CDR2 FQNEAQ (reference sequence). V was trimmed by 0 bases and J by 5 bases, leaving 13 bases between them. Study-wide points: Spike-specific TCR repertoires showed rising breadth and depth after two AZD1222 doses. Baseline testing showed seropositivity in only a handful of AZD1222 recipients. Spike-wide vaccine-associated CD4 TCRs dominated at 160-218 and 743-854.

The protocol was immunoSEQ multiplex PCR, while the TCRdb copy is restricted to in-frame clones and leaves out a portion. The sample holds about 130,000 clones, more than 75% seen once. Notes on this clone: Its antigen is as yet unknown.

This TCR was sampled from an adult in good health. Sequenced material: peripheral blood, taken on day 0 of AZD1222 vaccination. The chain employs TRBV7-9 and TRBJ1-2, with a possible D match to TRBD1 (5 bases). The CDR3 DNA is TGTGCCAGCAGCTTAGCAGGGGTTCTTTCGTATGGCTACACCTTC. It specifies CASSLAGVLSYGYTF.